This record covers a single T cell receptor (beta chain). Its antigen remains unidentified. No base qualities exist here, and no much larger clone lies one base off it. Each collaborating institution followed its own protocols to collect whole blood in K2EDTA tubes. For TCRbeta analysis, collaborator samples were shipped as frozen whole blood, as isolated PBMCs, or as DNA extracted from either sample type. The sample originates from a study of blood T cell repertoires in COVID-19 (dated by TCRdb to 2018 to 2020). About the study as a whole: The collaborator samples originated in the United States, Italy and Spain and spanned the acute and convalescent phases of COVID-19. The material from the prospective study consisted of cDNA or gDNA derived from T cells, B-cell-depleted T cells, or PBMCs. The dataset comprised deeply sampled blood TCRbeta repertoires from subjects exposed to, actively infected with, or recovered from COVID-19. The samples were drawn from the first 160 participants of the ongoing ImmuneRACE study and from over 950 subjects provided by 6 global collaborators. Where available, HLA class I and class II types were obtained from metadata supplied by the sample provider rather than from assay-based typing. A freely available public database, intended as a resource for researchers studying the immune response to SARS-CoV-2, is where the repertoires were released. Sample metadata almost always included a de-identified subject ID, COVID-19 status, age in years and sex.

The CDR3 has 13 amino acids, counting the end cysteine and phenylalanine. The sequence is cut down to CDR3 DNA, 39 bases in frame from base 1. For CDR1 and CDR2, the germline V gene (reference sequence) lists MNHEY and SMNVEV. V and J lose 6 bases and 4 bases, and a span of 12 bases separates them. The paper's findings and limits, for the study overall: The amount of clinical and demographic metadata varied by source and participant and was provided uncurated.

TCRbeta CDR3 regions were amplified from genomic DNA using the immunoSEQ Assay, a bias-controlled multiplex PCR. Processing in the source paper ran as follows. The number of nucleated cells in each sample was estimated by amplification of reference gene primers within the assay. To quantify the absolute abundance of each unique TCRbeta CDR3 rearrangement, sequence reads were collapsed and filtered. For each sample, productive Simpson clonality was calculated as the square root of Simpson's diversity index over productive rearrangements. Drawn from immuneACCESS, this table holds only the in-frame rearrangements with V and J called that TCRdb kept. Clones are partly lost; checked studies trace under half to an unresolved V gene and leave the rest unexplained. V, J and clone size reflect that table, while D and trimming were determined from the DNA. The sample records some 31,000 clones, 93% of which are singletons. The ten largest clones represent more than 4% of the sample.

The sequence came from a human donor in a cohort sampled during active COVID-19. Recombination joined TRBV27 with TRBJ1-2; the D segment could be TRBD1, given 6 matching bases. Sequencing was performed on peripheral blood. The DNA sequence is TGTGCCAGCAGACCCGGACAGAGCTATGGCTACACCTTC. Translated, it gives CASRPGQSYGYTF.